The 15 T cell receptor beta chains in this list originate from one sample, sequenced in a study of shared clonotypes between healthy human individuals. TCRdb's copy holds only in-frame clones and misses some; the assay was immunoSEQ multiplex PCR. The sample lists approximately 470,000 clones; 78% were seen once. The sequenced material came from PBMCs. The source is a woman aged 40 to 50 in good health. Some clones in this sample may be carry-over from other donors' samples.

This chain connects TRBV4-1 to TRBJ2-7, with a tentative D call TRBD1 (6 bases). Trimming stripped 1 base from V and 3 bases from J, with 16 bases between. Looked up from germline, CDR1 is MGHRA and CDR2 is YSYEKL. The CDR3 spans 16 residues. The CDR3 bases are TGCGCCAGCAGCCAAGGTCCAACGGGACACCTCTACGAGCAGTACTTC. Translation gives CASSQGPTGHLYEQYF.

V gene TRBV28 combines with J gene TRBJ1-1; weak D call: TRBD1 (6 bases). V was cut by 7 bases and J by 6 bases, with 24 bases left in between. The CDR3 sequence is 16 residues long. Germline CDR1 reads MDHEN; CDR2 reads SYDVKM. The chain's CDR3 is CASTLRGIQGTPEAFF. The CDR3, as DNA: TGTGCCAGCACCCTCCGAGGGATACAGGGTACCCCTGAAGCTTTCTTT.

The gene calls are TRBV30 and TRBJ2-1, with unresolved D. This CDR3 spans 11 amino acids. Trimming took off 4 bases at V and 8 bases at J, with 9 bases between the two ends. The germline gives CDR1 GTSNPN, CDR2 SVGIG (reference sequence). The CDR3 nucleotides are TGTGCCTGGACCCCTGGGTATGAGCAGTTCTTC. It encodes CAWTPGYEQFF. Variable domain in full (rest from reference TRBV30 and TRBJ2-1): SQTIHQWPATLVQPVGSPLSLECTVEGTSNPNLYWYRQAAGRGLQLLFYSVGIGQISSEVPQNLSASRPQDRQFILSSKKLLLSDSGFYLCAWTPGYEQFFGPGTRLTVL.

This chain joins TRBV6-6 and TRBJ2-1, with D tentatively TRBD1 or TRBD2 (5 bases each). The CDR3 is 16 residues long. The V end lost 3 bases, the J end lost 4 bases, and 16 bases lay between the germline ends. From germline, CDR1 is MNHNY and CDR2 SVGAGI (reference sequence). This chain's CDR3 is CASSYEGPINYNEQFF. For the CDR3, the DNA is TGTGCCAGCAGTTATGAGGGGCCAATAAATTACAATGAGCAGTTCTTC.

A note on this clone: One junction end disagrees with the germline gene, perhaps due to a read error. This chain joins TRBV28 and TRBJ2-1, with 15 bases aligning to TRBD2. Per the germline V gene, CDR1 is MDHEN and CDR2 is SYDVKM. The CDR3 covers 15 residues. The CDR3 sequence: CASGGYGLAGGRRVF. CDR3 nucleotide sequence: TGTGCCAGCGGAGGTTATGGACTAGCGGGAGGGCGTCGGGTCTTC.

The chain couples TRBV7-2 to TRBJ2-7; 7 nucleotides agree with TRBD1. The ends lost 4 bases at V and 5 bases at J; junction bases unmatched: 11. CDR1 is SGHTA and CDR2 is FQGNSA in the germline V gene. The CDR3 loop spans 15 amino acids. The CDR3: CASSSQGQRRNEQYF. CDR3 in DNA: TGTGCCAGCAGCTCCCAGGGACAGAGGAGAAACGAGCAGTACTTC.

The rearrangement joins TRBV6-6 to TRBJ2-5, with D possibly TRBD1 on 5 matching bases. Germline V gene data show CDR1 as MNHNY and CDR2 as SVGAGI (reference sequence). The CDR3 is 15 residues long. The V end lost 0 bases, the J end lost 2 bases, and 10 bases lay between the germline ends. The CDR3 DNA sequence: TGTGCCAGCAGTTACTCGAGTGGACAACAAGAGACCCAGTACTTC. Its translation: CASSYSSGQQETQYF.

The chain joins TRBV7-9 to TRBJ2-7; 9 positions match TRBD1. V was pared by 2 bases and J by 3 bases, with 2 bases of the junction left unmatched. This CDR3 has 14 amino acids. CDR1 SEHNR and CDR2 FQNEAQ come from the germline V gene (reference sequence). CDR3 in DNA: TGTGCCAGCAGCTTAAGACAGGGGGGCTACGAGCAGTACTTC. Translated: CASSLRQGGYEQYF.

The chain combines TRBV29-1 with TRBJ2-3; D possibly matches TRBD1 or TRBD2 (6 bases each). Per the germline V gene, CDR1 is SQVTM and CDR2 is ANQGSEA. This CDR3 has 15 residues. V was clipped by 0 bases and J by 1 base, with 11 bases between them. This chain's CDR3 is CSVEEGGLGTDTQYF. As DNA, the CDR3 is TGCAGCGTTGAAGAAGGGGGACTGGGCACAGATACGCAGTATTTT.

J is TRBJ2-7 and V is TRBV13, with D possibly TRBD1 on 5 matching bases. Looked up from germline, CDR1 is PRHDT and CDR2 is FYEKMQ (reference sequence). The CDR3 totals 14 residues. Deletions cut 2 bases from V and 2 bases from J, with 10 bases between. CDR3 amino acids: CASSLQSRAYEQYF. In DNA, the CDR3 is TGTGCCAGCAGCTTACAATCCAGGGCCTACGAGCAGTACTTC. The full variable domain, its missing parts supplied by reference TRBV13 and TRBJ2-7, is AAGVIQSPRHLIKEKRETATLKCYPIPRHDTVYWYQQGPGQDPQFLISFYEKMQSDKGSIPDRFSAQQFSDYHSELNMSSLELGDSALYFCASSLQSRAYEQYFGPGTRLTVT.

The chain employs TRBV30 and TRBJ2-2; tentative D call: TRBD1 (6 bases). CDR3 length equals 14 residues. Germline CDR1 reads GTSNPN; CDR2 reads SVGIG (reference sequence). The germline V and J ends were trimmed by 2 bases and 5 bases, with 12 bases remaining between them. The CDR3 here is CAWSTDRGTGELFF. Written as DNA, the CDR3 is TGTGCCTGGAGTACGGACAGAGGGACCGGGGAGCTGTTTTTT.

This chain connects TRBV7-9 to TRBJ2-5; D unclear. This CDR3 contains 13 residues. Per germline, CDR1 SEHNR and CDR2 FQNEAQ (reference sequence). V was shortened by 5 bases and J by 2 bases, with 9 bases between the two germline ends. The CDR3 loop is CASSGYGQETQYF. In DNA form, the CDR3 reads TGTGCCAGCAGCGGCTATGGGCAAGAGACCCAGTACTTC. The full variable domain, completed using reference TRBV7-9 and TRBJ2-5, is DTGVSQNPRHKITKRGQNVTFRCDPISEHNRLYWYRQTLGQGPEFLTYFQNEAQLEKSRLLSDRFSAERPKGSFSTLEIQRTEQGDSAMYLCASSGYGQETQYFGPGTRLLVL.

This chain links TRBV5-4 with TRBJ2-7; 10 bases are a match to TRBD2. With 5 bases clipped from V and 0 bases from J, the junction kept 5 bases outside the gene matches. The germline gives CDR1 SGHNT, CDR2 YYREEE (reference sequence). The CDR3 spans 15 residues. The CDR3 here is CASRRASGSSYEQYF. In nucleotides, the CDR3 is TGTGCCAGCAGGCGCGCTAGCGGGAGCTCCTACGAGCAGTACTTC.

The chain is built from TRBV5-1 and TRBJ2-2, with 9 bases lining up with TRBD2. The CDR3 length is 20 residues. Trimming cost V 4 bases and J 2 bases; bases outside gene matches: 18. CDR1 is SGHRS and CDR2 is YFSETQ in the germline V gene. CDR3 region: CASSHFQFYLAGINTGELFF. The CDR3 region has the DNA TGCGCCAGCAGCCACTTCCAGTTTTACCTAGCGGGAATTAACACCGGGGAGCTGTTTTTT.

The CDR3 DNA sequence: TGCGCCAGCAGCTTGTTTGGCAGGGTTGACTATGGCTACACCTTC. Translated: CASSLFGRVDYGYTF. This chain uses TRBV5-1 with TRBJ1-2; possible D gene TRBD1, 5 bases. Germline CDR1 is SGHRS and CDR2 is YFSETQ. The V gene lost 1 base and the J gene lost 3 bases, with 13 bases spanning the gap. This CDR3 region has 15 residues. Full variable domain (outside the CDR3, taken from reference TRBV5-1 and TRBJ1-2): KAGVTQTPRYLIKTRGQQVTLSCSPISGHRSVSWYQQTPGQGLQFLFEYFSETQRNKGNFPGRFSGRQFSNSRSEMNVSTLELGDSALYLCASSLFGRVDYGYTFGSGTRLTVV.